This TCR beta chain appears in the sequencing data of a study of vaccination effects on CD4 cells after COVID-19. Of note for this clone: Its target is not known.

Only in-frame clones appear in the TCRdb table, and some are missing; sequencing was by immunoSEQ multiplex PCR. This table has tens of thousands of clones, approximately 73% appearing once. Germline lookup yields CDR1 SNHLY and CDR2 FYNNEI. The length of the CDR3 is 14 residues. The V gene lost 3 bases and the J gene lost 5 bases, with 13 bases spanning the gap. A 10-day culture period preceded the isolation of CD4+ T cells. This sequence originates from a human donor who received a COVID-19 vaccine. The V and J genes are TRBV2 and TRBJ1-1; the D is unclear. This specimen was CD4+ T cells from PBMCs cultured without peptide, taken before COVID-19 vaccination. In DNA, the CDR3 is TGTGCCAGCAGTGAGGTGCTGGGGTCAACTGAAGCTTTCTTT. Translated, it gives CASSEVLGSTEAFF.